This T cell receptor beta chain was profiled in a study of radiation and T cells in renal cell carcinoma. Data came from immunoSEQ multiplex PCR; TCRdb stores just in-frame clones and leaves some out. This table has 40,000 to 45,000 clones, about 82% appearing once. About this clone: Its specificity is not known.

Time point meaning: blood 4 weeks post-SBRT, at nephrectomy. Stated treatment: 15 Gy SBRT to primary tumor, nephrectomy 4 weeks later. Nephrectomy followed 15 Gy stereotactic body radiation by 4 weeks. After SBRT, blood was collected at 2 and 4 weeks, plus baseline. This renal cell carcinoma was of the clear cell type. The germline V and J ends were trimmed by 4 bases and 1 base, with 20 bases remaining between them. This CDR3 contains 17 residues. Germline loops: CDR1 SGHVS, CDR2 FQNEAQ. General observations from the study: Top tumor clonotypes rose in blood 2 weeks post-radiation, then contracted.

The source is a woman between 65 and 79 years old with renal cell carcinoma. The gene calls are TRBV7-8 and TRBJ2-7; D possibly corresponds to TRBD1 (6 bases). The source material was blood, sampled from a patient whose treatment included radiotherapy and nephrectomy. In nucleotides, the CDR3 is TGTGCCAGCAGCTCAGTCTTCACAGGGTCCTATTCCTACGAGCAGTACTTC. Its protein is CASSSVFTGSYSYEQYF.